This TCR beta chain came from a study of OX40 agonist ivuxolimab in advanced cancers. Concerning the study at large: Ivuxolimab was a fully human IgG2 agonistic monoclonal antibody targeting the costimulatory receptor OX40 (CD134). Intravenous ivuxolimab was administered to patients every 2 weeks at six dose levels: 0.01, 0.1, 0.3, 1.5, 3 and 10 mg/kg. Among the roughly 50 dose-escalation patients, some 20 had hepatocellular carcinoma, around 15 melanoma, 9 renal cell carcinoma and 9 head and neck cancer. In the dose-escalation cohort, 82.7% of patients were male, and the mean age was about 55 years, with a range of 23 to 79. Prior anti-PD-1, anti-PD-L1 or anti-CTLA-4 therapy was permitted, and checkpoint inhibitors had been received by about 44% of dose-escalation patients. Partial responses were achieved by three dose-escalation patients, of whom one had hepatocellular carcinoma and two had cutaneous melanoma. The point of sequencing TCRbeta in the periphery was to test whether ivuxolimab changed TCR sequence diversity and drove clonal T-cell expansion. The paper reports the monotherapy dose-escalation portion (N ≈ 50 patients) of the phase I ivuxolimab trial. The research as a whole found: In the 0.1-3.0 mg/kg groups, partial responders had among the lowest normalized peripheral clonal expansion, particularly in CD8+ T cells. After ivuxolimab, CD8+ T cells had more expanded clones than CD4+ T cells on average. Which antigens the clonally expanded peripheral T cells were specific for was not determined. Low levels of normalized T-cell clonal expansion were also shown by some nonresponding patients. At doses from 0.1 to 3.0 mg/kg, clonal expansion was seen in both CD4+ and CD8+ blood T cells between baseline and week 6.

On this clone: Its antigen is not yet known. Base qualities are not provided; no much larger clone lies one nucleotide away.

The trial excluded patients who had a history of autoimmune disease or who were on systemic immunosuppression. Peripheral blood for TCR sequencing was drawn from every dose cohort at baseline, at cycle 4 day 1 and at cycle 7 day 1. Samples came from an open-label, multicenter, first-in-human phase I dose-escalation trial of ivuxolimab. Adults with locally advanced or metastatic melanoma, renal cell carcinoma, hepatocellular carcinoma or head and neck squamous cell carcinoma were enrolled in the trial. Before TCR sequencing, CD4+ T cells and CD8+ T cells from peripheral blood were sorted into separate populations. To sequence the TCRbeta CDR3 region, genomic DNA was isolated from the sorted cells. The immunoSEQ Assay was used for sequencing of TCRbeta CDR3 regions. TCRdb limited this immuneACCESS table to in-frame rearrangements with V and J called. A share of clones is missing; checked studies link under half to unresolved V genes, and the rest is unexplained. The sample contains tens of thousands of clones, roughly 90% of them found a single time. The ten largest clones add up to roughly 1% of the sample.

Measured from the cysteine to the phenylalanine, the CDR3 is 13 residues long. Just the 39-base CDR3 DNA is kept, in frame starting at base 1. V gives up 1 base and J gives up 6 bases, and the segment between their germline ends measures 7 bases. Sequences SSHAT (CDR1) and FNYEAQ (CDR2) are obtained from the germline V gene (reference sequence). Sequencing was performed on CD4+ or CD8+ T cells sorted from blood, taken in a trial of the OX40 agonist ivuxolimab. The sequence joins TRBV7-7 to TRBJ2-1; the D gene is possibly TRBD1, with 6 bases matching. The clonotype was recovered from an adult with an advanced solid tumor such as melanoma, head and neck, liver or kidney cancer. CDR3 loop: CASSLDRANEQFF. The nucleotide sequence reads TGTGCCAGCAGCTTAGACAGGGCCAATGAGCAGTTCTTC.